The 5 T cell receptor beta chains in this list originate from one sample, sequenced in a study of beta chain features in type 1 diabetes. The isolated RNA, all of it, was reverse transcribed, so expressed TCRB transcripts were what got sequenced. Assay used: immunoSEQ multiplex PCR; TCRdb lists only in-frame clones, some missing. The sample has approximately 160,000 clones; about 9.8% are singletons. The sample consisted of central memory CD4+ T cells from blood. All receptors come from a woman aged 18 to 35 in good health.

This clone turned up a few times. The CDR3 loop is CASSLIAGVRNEQFF. The CDR3 DNA reads TGTGCCAGCAGCTTAATAGCGGGAGTGCGCAATGAGCAGTTCTTC. This rearrangement joins TRBV7-8 to TRBJ2-1; 9 bases are a match to TRBD2. This CDR3 spans 15 amino acids. CDR1 is SGHVS and CDR2 is FQNEAQ in the germline V gene. Trimming at V came to 2 bases and at J to 6 bases, leaving 5 bases not matched to a gene.

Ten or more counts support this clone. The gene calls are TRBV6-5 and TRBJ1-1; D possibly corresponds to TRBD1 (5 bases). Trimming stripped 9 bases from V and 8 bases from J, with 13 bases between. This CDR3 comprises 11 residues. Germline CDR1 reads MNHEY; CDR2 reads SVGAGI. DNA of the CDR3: TGTGCCAGTGCGGGGACGGCCGAAGCTTTCTTT. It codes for CASAGTAEAFF.

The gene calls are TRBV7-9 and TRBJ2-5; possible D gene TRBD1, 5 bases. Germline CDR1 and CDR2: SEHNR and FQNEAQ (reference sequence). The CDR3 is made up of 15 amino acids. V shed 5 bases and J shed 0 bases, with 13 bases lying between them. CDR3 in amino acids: CASSPGQSNQETQYF. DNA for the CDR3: TGTGCCAGCAGCCCCGGACAATCTAACCAAGAGACCCAGTACTTC.

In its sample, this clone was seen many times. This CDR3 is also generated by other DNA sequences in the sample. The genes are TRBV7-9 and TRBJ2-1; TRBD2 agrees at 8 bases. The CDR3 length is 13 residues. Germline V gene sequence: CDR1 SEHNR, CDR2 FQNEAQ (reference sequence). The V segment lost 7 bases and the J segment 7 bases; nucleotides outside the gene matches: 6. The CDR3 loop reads CASTLGLANEQFF. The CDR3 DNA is TGTGCCAGCACTCTCGGACTAGCTAATGAGCAGTTCTTC.

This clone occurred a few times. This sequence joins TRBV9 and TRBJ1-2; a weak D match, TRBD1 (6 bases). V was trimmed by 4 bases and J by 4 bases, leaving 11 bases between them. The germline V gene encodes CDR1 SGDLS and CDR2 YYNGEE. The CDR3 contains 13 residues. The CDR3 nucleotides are TGTGCCAGCAGCCCCCGGACAGCCTATGGCTACACCTTC. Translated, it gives CASSPRTAYGYTF.